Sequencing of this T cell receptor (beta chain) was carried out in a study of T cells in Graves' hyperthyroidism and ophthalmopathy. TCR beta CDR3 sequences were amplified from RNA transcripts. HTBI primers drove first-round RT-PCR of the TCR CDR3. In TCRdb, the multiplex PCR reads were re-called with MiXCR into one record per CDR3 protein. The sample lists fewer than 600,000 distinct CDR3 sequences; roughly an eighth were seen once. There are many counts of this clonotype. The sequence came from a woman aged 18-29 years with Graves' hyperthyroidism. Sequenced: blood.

The CDR3 DNA reads TGTGCCAGCAGCTTAGTTCCCAGCAGGCAGATCAATCAGCCCCAGCATTTT. Encoded protein: CASSLVPSRQINQPQHF. The chain carries TRBV7-8 and TRBJ1-5; D remains ambiguous. CDR1 SGHVS and CDR2 FQNEAQ come from the germline V gene. With 1 base removed from V and 3 bases from J, the gap between germline ends came to 16 bases. The CDR3 runs to 17 residues.